This T cell receptor beta chain was sequenced in a study of blood T cell repertoires in COVID-19. Study information: PBMCs, B-cell-depleted T cells, or T cells provided the cDNA or gDNA that made up the material.

Original methodology: For nucleated cells, counts were estimated from reference gene primer amplification. The method was immunoSEQ multiplex PCR; TCRdb's version includes in-frame clones alone and lacks a portion of them. That table furnishes V, J and clone size, whereas the DNA furnished D and trimming. The repertoire holds some 70,000 clones, with around 89% as singletons. This TCR was sampled from a woman aged 80 or older with active COVID-19. Sequenced input: peripheral blood.

CDR3 protein: CATSDSGTDPGEQYF. The CDR3 nucleotides read TGTGCCACCAGTGATTCGGGGACAGATCCGGGCGAGCAGTACTTC. The V and J genes are TRBV24-1 and TRBJ2-7, with 7 bases fitting TRBD1. The ends lost 2 bases at V and 6 bases at J; junction bases unmatched: 9. The CDR3 is made up of 15 amino acids. CDR1 is KGHDR and CDR2 is SFDVKD in the germline V gene.